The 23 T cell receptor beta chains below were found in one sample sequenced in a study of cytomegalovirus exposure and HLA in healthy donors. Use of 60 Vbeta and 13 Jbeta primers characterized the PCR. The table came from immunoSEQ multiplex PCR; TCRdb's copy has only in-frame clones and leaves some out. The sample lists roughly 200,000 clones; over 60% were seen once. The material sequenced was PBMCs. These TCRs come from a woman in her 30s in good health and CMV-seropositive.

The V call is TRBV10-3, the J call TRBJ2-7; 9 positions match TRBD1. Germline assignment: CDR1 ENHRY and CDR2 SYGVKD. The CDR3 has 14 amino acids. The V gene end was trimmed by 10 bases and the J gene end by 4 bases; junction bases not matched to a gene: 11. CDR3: CASSGPGQGYEQYF. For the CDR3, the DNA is TGTGCCAGCAGCGGACCGGGACAGGGTTACGAGCAGTACTTC.

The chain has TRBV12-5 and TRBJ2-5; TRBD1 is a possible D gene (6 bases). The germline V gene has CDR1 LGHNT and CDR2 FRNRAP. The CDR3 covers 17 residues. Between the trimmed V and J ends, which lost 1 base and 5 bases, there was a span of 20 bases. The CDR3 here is CASGLGYRQEGEETQYF. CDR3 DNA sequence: TGTGCTAGTGGTTTGGGTTACCGACAGGAAGGGGAGGAGACCCAGTACTTC.

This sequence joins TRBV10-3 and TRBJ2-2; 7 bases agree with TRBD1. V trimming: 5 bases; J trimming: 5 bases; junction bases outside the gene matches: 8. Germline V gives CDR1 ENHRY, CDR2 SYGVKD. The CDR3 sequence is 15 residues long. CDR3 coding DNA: TGTGCCATCAGTCAGAACAGGGGTGGGACCGGGGAGCTGTTTTTT. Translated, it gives CAISQNRGGTGELFF.

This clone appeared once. The CDR3 sequence: CASSSETVTNTEAFF. Here the CDR3 DNA reads TGCGCCAGCAGCTCGGAGACAGTGACGAACACTGAAGCTTTCTTT. The V gene is TRBV5-1, the J gene TRBJ1-1, with D possibly being TRBD1 (5 bases). CDR1 and CDR2 (germline): SGHRS, YFSETQ. The CDR3 consists of 15 residues. V lost 3 bases and J 1 base, leaving 13 bases between the germline ends.

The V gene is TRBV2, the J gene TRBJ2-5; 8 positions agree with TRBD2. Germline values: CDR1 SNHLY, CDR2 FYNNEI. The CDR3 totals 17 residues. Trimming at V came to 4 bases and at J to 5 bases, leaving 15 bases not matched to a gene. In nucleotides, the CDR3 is TGTGCCAGCAGTGCTGGTCAGCGGGAGTATGGAGCGGAGACCCAGTACTTC. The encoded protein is CASSAGQREYGAETQYF.

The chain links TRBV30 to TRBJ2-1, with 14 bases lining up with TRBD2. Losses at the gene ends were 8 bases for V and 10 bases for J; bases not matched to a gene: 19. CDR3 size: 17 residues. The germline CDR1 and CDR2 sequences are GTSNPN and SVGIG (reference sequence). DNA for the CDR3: TGTGCCGGATCGACAGTTGCACAGAGACTAGCGGGAGGGGAGCAGTTCTTC. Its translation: CAGSTVAQRLAGGEQFF.

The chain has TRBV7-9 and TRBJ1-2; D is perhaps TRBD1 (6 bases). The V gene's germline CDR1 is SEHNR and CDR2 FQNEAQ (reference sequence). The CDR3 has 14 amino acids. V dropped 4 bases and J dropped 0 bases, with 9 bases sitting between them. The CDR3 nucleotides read TGTGCCAGCAGCTCACAGGGACCTAACTATGGCTACACCTTC. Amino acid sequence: CASSSQGPNYGYTF.

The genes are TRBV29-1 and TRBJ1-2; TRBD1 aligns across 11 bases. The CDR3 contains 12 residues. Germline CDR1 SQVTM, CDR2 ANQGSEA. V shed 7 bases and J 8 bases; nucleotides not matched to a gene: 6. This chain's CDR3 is CSAGTGGEGYTF. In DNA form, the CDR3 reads TGCAGCGCTGGGACAGGGGGTGAGGGCTACACCTTC.

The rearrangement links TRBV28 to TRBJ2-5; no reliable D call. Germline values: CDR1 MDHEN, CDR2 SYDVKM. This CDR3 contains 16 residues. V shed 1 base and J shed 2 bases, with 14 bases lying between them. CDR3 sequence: CASSLSPLTQQETQYF. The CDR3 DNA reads TGTGCCAGCAGTTTATCCCCATTAACCCAGCAAGAGACCCAGTACTTC.

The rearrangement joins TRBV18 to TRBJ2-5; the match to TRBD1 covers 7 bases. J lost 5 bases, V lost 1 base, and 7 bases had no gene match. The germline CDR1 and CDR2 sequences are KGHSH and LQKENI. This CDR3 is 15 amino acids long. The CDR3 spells CASSPRLTGQETQYF. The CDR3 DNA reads TGTGCCAGCTCACCACGCCTGACAGGGCAGGAGACCCAGTACTTC.

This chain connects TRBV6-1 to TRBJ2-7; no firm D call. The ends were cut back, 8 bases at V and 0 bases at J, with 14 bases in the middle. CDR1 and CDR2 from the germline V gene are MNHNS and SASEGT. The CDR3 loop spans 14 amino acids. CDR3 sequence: CASLKGGNSYEQYF. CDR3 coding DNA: TGTGCCAGCTTAAAAGGCGGAAACTCCTACGAGCAGTACTTC.

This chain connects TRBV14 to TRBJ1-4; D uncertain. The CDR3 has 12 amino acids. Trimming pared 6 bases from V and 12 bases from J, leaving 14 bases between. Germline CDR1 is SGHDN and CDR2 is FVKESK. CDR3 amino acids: CASSRSGLELFF. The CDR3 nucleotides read TGTGCCAGCAGTCGATCGGGTTTGGAACTGTTTTTT.

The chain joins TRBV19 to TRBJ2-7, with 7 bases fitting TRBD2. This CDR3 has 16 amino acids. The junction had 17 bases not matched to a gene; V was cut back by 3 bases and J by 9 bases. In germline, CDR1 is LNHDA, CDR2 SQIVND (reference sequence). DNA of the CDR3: TGTGCCAGTAGTATCCGAGGTGAGGGAGGGCAAGGTTGGCAGTACTTC. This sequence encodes CASSIRGEGGQGWQYF.

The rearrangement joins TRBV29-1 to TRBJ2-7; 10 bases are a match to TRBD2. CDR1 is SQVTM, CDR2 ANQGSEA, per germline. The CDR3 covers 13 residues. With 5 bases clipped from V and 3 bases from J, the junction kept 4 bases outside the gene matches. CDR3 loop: CSVQASGGYEQYF. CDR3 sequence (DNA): TGCAGCGTTCAGGCTAGCGGGGGCTACGAGCAGTACTTC.

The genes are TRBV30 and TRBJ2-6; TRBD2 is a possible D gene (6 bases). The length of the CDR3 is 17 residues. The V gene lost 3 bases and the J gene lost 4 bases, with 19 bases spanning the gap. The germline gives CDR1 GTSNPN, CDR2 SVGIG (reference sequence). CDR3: CAWRSMGGGTGANVLTF. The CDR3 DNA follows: TGTGCCTGGAGGTCTATGGGCGGCGGGACGGGGGCCAACGTCCTGACTTTC.

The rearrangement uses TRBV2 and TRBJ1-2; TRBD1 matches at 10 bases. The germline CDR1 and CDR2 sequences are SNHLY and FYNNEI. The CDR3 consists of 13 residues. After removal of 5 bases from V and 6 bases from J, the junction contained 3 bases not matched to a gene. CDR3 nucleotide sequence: TGTGCCAGCAGTCCCGACAGGGGGCATGGCTACACCTTC. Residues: CASSPDRGHGYTF.

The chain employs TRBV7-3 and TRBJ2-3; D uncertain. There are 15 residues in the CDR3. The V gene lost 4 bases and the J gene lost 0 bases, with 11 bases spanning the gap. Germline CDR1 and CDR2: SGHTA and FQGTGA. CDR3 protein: CASSSYRTSTDTQYF. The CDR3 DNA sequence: TGTGCCAGCAGCTCATACCGAACTAGCACAGATACGCAGTATTTT.

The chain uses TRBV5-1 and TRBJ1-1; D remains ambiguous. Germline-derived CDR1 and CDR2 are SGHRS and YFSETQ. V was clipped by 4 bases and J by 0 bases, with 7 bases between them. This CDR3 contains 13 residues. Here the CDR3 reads CASSLQLNTEAFF. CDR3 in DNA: TGCGCCAGCAGCCTACAGTTGAACACTGAAGCTTTCTTT.

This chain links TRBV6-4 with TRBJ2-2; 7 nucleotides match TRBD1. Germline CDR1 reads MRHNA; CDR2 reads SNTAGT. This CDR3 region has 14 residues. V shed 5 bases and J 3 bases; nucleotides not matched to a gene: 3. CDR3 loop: CASSPGTDTGELFF. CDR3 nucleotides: TGTGCCAGCAGTCCCGGGACAGACACCGGGGAGCTGTTTTTT.

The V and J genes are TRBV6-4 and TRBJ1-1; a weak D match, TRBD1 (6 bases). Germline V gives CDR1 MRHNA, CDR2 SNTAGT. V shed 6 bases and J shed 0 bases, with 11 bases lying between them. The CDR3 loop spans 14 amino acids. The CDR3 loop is CASRRDTVNTEAFF. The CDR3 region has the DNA TGTGCCAGCAGAAGGGACACCGTGAACACTGAAGCTTTCTTT.

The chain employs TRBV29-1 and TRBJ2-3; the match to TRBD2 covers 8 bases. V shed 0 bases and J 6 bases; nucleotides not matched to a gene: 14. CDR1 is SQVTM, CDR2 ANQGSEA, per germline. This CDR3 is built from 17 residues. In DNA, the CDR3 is TGCAGCGTTGAAGATCTCGGGCGGCGGGAGGAATGGGATACGCAGTATTTT. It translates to CSVEDLGRREEWDTQYF.

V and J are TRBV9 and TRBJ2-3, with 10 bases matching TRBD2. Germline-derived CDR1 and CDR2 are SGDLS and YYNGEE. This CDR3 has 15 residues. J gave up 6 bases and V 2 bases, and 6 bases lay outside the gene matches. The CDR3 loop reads CASSVQREGRDTQYF. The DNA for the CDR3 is TGTGCCAGCAGCGTCCAGCGGGAGGGCCGGGATACGCAGTATTTT.

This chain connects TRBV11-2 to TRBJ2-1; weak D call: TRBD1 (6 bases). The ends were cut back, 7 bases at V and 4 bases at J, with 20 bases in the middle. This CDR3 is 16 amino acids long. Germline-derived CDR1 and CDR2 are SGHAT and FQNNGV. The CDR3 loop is CASNNPVQGLYNEQFF. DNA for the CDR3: TGTGCCAGCAACAACCCCGTACAGGGTCTGTACAATGAGCAGTTCTTC.